These T cell receptor beta chains were read from a single sample in a study of shared clonotypes between healthy human individuals. Only in-frame clones appear in the TCRdb table, and some are missing; sequencing was by immunoSEQ multiplex PCR. The sample consists of around 600,000 clones, roughly 95% of them appearing once. Sequencing was performed on naive CD8+ T cells sorted from blood. Every receptor here comes from a young woman in good health. Both conserved end residues are part of each CDR3. The D gene is left open where the match is weak. The size entry is marked missing in some rows and otherwise reads once, few, many or a size class.

v_call	j_call	clone_size	d_call	cdr3_aa	cdr3_nt
TRBV7-6	TRBJ2-2	NA	NA	CASSAASNTGELFF	TGTGCCAGCAGCGCGGCATCGAACACCGGGGAGCTGTTTTTT
TRBV4-1	TRBJ2-7	NA	TRBD2	CASSQRAGGSSYEQYF	TGCGCCAGCAGCCAACGAGCGGGAGGGAGCTCCTACGAGCAGTACTTC
TRBV27	TRBJ2-3	NA	NA	CASSFGYWAGIRNTQYF	TGTGCCAGCAGTTTCGGGTACTGGGCGGGAATTAGGAATACGCAGTATTTT
TRBV11-2	TRBJ1-1	once	NA	CASSPGTLEAFF	TGTGCCAGCAGCCCAGGGACGCTTGAAGCTTTCTTT
TRBV29-1	TRBJ2-7	NA	NA	CDSYEQYF	TGCGACTCCTACGAGCAGTACTTC
TRBV11-1	TRBJ2-7	NA	TRBD1	CASKPGQGFSYEQYF	TGTGCCAGCAAACCGGGACAGGGATTCTCCTACGAGCAGTACTTC
TRBV9	TRBJ2-3	once	NA	CASSVGTSTDTQYF	TGTGCCAGCAGCGTCGGAACTAGCACAGATACGCAGTATTTT
TRBV5-4	TRBJ2-6	NA	NA	CASSFGGYSFSGANVLTF	TGTGCCAGCAGCTTCGGGGGATACAGTTTCTCTGGGGCCAACGTCCTGACTTTC
TRBV27	TRBJ2-2	once	TRBD2	CASSLAGGSGGNTGELFF	TGTGCCAGCAGTTTAGCGGGGGGAAGCGGAGGGAACACCGGGGAGCTGTTTTTT
TRBV27	TRBJ2-2	NA	TRBD1	CASSLLGQGNGAGTNTGELFF	TGTGCCAGCAGTTTATTGGGACAGGGTAATGGAGCGGGAACGAACACCGGGGAGCTGTTTTTT
TRBV10-1	TRBJ2-2	NA	NA	CASSDEGPNTGELFF	TGCGCCAGCAGTGATGAAGGCCCGAACACCGGGGAGCTGTTTTTT
TRBV13	TRBJ2-3	NA	NA	CASSNTETWGSTDTQYF	TGTGCCAGCAGTAATACAGAGACCTGGGGGAGCACAGATACGCAGTATTTT
TRBV29-1	TRBJ2-1	NA	TRBD1	CSVEVLGGEKFF	TGCAGCGTTGAGGTCCTAGGGGGCGAAAAGTTCTTC
TRBV7-8	TRBJ2-7	NA	NA	CASSLEAGNSYEQYF	TGTGCCAGCAGTTTAGAGGCAGGGAACTCCTACGAGCAGTACTTC
TRBV4-1	TRBJ1-5	NA	NA	CASSQEEGLGNQPQHF	TGCGCCAGCAGCCAAGAAGAGGGGTTGGGCAATCAGCCCCAGCATTTT
TRBV4-1	TRBJ2-2	few	NA	CASSQVRDTGELFF	TGCGCCAGCAGCCAAGTACGTGACACCGGGGAGCTGTTTTTT
TRBV5-1	TRBJ2-7	NA	NA	CASSLFGFLSSYEQYF	TGCGCCAGCAGCTTGTTCGGCTTCCTAAGCTCCTACGAGCAGTACTTC
TRBV10-1	TRBJ1-1	NA	NA	CASRAGNGNTEAFF	TGCGCCAGCCGGGCGGGCAACGGGAACACTGAAGCTTTCTTT
TRBV9	TRBJ2-7	NA	NA	CASSVSEDWSYEQYF	TGTGCCAGCAGCGTATCCGAGGATTGGTCCTACGAGCAGTACTTC
TRBV15	TRBJ2-2	NA	NA	CATSPGDATGELFF	TGTGCCACCAGCCCGGGAGACGCCACCGGGGAGCTGTTTTTT
TRBV7-8	TRBJ2-7	NA	TRBD2	CASSLAMLAASYEQYF	TGTGCCAGCAGCTTAGCGATGCTAGCGGCGTCCTACGAGCAGTACTTC
TRBV28	TRBJ2-7	once	TRBD2	CASSFAGDEQYF	TGTGCCAGCAGTTTCGCGGGGGACGAGCAGTACTTC
TRBV5-1	TRBJ2-7	NA	NA	CASTDTYEQYF	TGCGCCAGCACCGACACCTACGAGCAGTACTTC
TRBV28	TRBJ1-5	NA	TRBD1	CASSSTGGSNQPQHF	TGTGCCAGCAGTTCGACAGGGGGGAGCAATCAGCCCCAGCATTTT
TRBV5-1	TRBJ2-7	NA	NA	CASSVGLHEQYF	TGCGCCAGCAGCGTCGGACTGCACGAGCAGTACTTC
TRBV6-6	TRBJ2-1	NA	NA	CASSYSKEYEQFF	TGTGCCAGCAGTTACTCGAAGGAATATGAGCAGTTCTTC
TRBV28	TRBJ2-7	NA	NA	CASSLLGPLYEQYF	TGTGCCAGCAGTTTACTGGGGCCGCTCTACGAGCAGTACTTC
TRBV10-3	TRBJ1-2	NA	TRBD1	CAISESFGQGIGYTF	TGTGCCATCAGTGAGTCATTCGGACAGGGAATTGGCTACACCTTC
TRBV27	TRBJ1-5	NA	NA	CASSLFAGSGNQPQHF	TGTGCCAGCAGTTTATTTGCGGGGAGTGGCAATCAGCCCCAGCATTTT
TRBV14	TRBJ2-2	NA	TRBD1	CASSQEWTGTGELFF	TGTGCCAGCAGCCAAGAATGGACAGGGACCGGGGAGCTGTTTTTT
TRBV7-9	TRBJ2-7	NA	NA	CASSVGVRYEQYF	TGTGCCAGCAGCGTGGGCGTCCGGTACGAGCAGTACTTC
TRBV7-9	TRBJ2-2	once	NA	CASSSPVSKDTGELFF	TGTGCCAGCAGCTCACCCGTCAGTAAAGACACCGGGGAGCTGTTTTTT